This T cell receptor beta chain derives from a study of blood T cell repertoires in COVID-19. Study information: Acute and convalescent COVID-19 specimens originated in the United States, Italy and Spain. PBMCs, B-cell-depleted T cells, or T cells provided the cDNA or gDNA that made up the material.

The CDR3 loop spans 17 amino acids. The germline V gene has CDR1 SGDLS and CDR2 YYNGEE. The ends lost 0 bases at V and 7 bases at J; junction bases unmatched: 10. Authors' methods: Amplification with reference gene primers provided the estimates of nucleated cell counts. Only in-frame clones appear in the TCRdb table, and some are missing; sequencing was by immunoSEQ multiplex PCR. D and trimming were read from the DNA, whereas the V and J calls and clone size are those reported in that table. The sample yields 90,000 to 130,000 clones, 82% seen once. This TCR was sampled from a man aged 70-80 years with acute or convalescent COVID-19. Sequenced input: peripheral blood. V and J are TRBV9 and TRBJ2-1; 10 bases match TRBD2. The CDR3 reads CASSVVSSGGAWNEQFF. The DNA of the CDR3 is TGTGCCAGCAGCGTAGTTAGCAGCGGGGGGGCTTGGAATGAGCAGTTCTTC.